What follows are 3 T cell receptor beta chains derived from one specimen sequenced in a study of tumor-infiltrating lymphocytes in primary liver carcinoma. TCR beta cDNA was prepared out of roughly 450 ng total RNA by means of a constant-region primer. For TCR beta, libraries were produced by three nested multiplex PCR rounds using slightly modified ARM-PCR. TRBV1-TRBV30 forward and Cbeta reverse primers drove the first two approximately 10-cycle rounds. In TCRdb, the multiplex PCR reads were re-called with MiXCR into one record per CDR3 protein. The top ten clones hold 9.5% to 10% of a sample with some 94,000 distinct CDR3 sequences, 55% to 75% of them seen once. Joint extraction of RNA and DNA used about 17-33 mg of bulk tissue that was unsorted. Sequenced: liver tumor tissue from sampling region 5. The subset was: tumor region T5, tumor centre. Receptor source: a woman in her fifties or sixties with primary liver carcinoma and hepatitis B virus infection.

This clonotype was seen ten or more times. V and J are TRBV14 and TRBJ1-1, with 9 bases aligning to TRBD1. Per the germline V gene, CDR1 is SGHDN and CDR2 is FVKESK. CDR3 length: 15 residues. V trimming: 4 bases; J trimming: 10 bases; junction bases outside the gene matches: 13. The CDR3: CASSRSDRGGVGAFF. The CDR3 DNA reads TGTGCCAGCAGCCGATCGGACAGGGGCGGCGTTGGAGCTTTCTTT.

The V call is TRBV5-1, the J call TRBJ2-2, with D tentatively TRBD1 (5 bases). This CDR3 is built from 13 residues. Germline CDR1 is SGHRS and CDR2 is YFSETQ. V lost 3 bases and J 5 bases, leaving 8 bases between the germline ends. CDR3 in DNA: TGCGCCAGCAGCTGGGGCTCAACCGGGGAGCTGTTTTTT. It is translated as CASSWGSTGELFF. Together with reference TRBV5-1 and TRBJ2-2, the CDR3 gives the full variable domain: KAGVTQTPRYLIKTRGQQVTLSCSPISGHRSVSWYQQTPGQGLQFLFEYFSETQRNKGNFPGRFSGRQFSNSRSEMNVSTLELGDSALYLCASSWGSTGELFFGEGSRLTVL.

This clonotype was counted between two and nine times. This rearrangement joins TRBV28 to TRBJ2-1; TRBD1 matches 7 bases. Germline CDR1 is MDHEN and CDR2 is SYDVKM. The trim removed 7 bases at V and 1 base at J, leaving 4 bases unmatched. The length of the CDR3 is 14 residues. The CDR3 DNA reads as TGTGCCAGCATAGGGGGCAGGTCCTACAATGAGCAGTTCTTC. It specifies CASIGGRSYNEQFF.